Below, 30 T cell receptor beta chains from the same sample are listed, as sequenced in a study of blood T cell repertoires in COVID-19. Assay used: immunoSEQ multiplex PCR; TCRdb lists only in-frame clones, some missing. The sample has roughly 180,000 clones, roughly 80% seen once. Material for sequencing was PBMCs or T cells enriched from blood (not recorded which). These receptors all stem from a woman in her thirties or forties with acute COVID-19.

The chain employs TRBV2 and TRBJ1-3, with D perhaps matching TRBD1 (5 bases). This CDR3 has 14 amino acids. Germline assignment: CDR1 SNHLY and CDR2 FYNNEI. The V and J ends lost 2 bases and 0 bases respectively, with 5 bases between them. The CDR3 nucleotides are TGTGCCAGCAGTGAACAGGGCTCTGGAAACACCATATATTTT. Translating gives CASSEQGSGNTIYF.

The chain couples TRBV11-3 to TRBJ2-2; possibly TRBD2 for D (5 bases). The germline V gene has CDR1 SGHNT and CDR2 YENEEA. This CDR3 spans 15 amino acids. V shed 5 bases and J shed 3 bases, with 13 bases lying between them. DNA for the CDR3: TGTGCCAGCAGCCCTCCGAGGGAGTACACCGGGGAGCTGTTTTTT. Protein sequence: CASSPPREYTGELFF.

Note on this clone: The junction shows a germline mismatch at one end, possibly a read error. CDR3 residues: CASSFGAGRGTGELFF. As DNA, the CDR3 is TGTGCTAGCAGCTTTGGTGCGGGACGGGGCACCGGGGAGCTGTTTTTT. This rearrangement joins TRBV7-7 to TRBJ2-2; perhaps TRBD2 as D (6 bases). CDR3 length: 16 residues. The germline CDR1 and CDR2 sequences are SSHAT and FNYEAQ (reference sequence).

A few counts support this clone. The chain employs TRBV25-1 and TRBJ1-2; the D gene is possibly TRBD1 (5 bases). The CDR3 has 14 amino acids. CDR1 is MGHDK and CDR2 is SYGVNS in the germline V gene. V was trimmed by 4 bases and J by 2 bases, leaving 11 bases between them. CDR3 residues: CASSVSGGNYGYTF. The CDR3 DNA sequence: TGTGCCAGCAGTGTGTCCGGGGGGAACTATGGCTACACCTTC.

The rearrangement links TRBV5-4 to TRBJ2-1; no clear D gene. Germline CDR1 reads SGHNT; CDR2 reads YYREEE (reference sequence). The CDR3 is 16 amino acids. Trimming stripped 7 bases from V and 0 bases from J, with 17 bases between. The CDR3 DNA follows: TGTGCCAGCGGTGACCTGGAGCTTTCCTCCTACAATGAGCAGTTCTTC. Protein product: CASGDLELSSYNEQFF.

This clone has just a few counts. The chain employs TRBV27 and TRBJ1-2; TRBD1 might be the D (5 bases). Looked up from germline, CDR1 is MNHEY and CDR2 is SMNVEV (reference sequence). Between the trimmed V and J ends, which lost 3 bases and 6 bases, there was a span of 11 bases. This CDR3 is 13 amino acids long. This CDR3 is CASSFKGLDGYTF. The DNA of the CDR3 is TGTGCCAGCAGTTTCAAGGGGCTCGATGGCTACACCTTC.

The chain joins TRBV5-1 to TRBJ2-7; D is perhaps TRBD1 (6 bases). Germline CDR1 reads SGHRS; CDR2 reads YFSETQ. The V and J ends lost 4 bases and 5 bases respectively, with 16 bases between them. This CDR3 has 14 residues. The CDR3 spells CASSHGQSTHEQYF. CDR3 in DNA: TGCGCCAGCAGCCATGGACAGAGCACCCACGAGCAGTACTTC.

The table lists this clone with a few counts. In DNA, the CDR3 is TGTGCCAGCGTCAAGGAGGGCACTGAAGCTTTCTTT. The encoded protein is CASVKEGTEAFF. The V and J genes are TRBV12-3 or TRBV12-4 and TRBJ1-1; D gene ambiguous. The CDR3 sequence is 12 residues long. V dropped 8 bases and J dropped 4 bases, with 11 bases sitting between them.

The chain links TRBV5-1 to TRBJ1-3, with TRBD1 matching 8 bases. Looked up from germline, CDR1 is SGHRS and CDR2 is YFSETQ. Germline trimming cut 4 bases from V and 6 bases from J; bases unmatched to any gene: 6. The CDR3 totals 14 residues. This CDR3 is CASSPGQGVNTIYF. CDR3 nucleotides: TGCGCCAGCAGCCCCGGACAGGGAGTAAACACCATATATTTT.

The chain combines TRBV18 with TRBJ1-2, with 8 bases matching TRBD1. The CDR3 consists of 15 residues. The germline V gene has CDR1 KGHSH and CDR2 LQKENI. V was pared by 3 bases and J by 2 bases, with 5 bases of the junction left unmatched. The CDR3 spells CASSPDRVGNYGYTF. As DNA, the CDR3 is TGTGCCAGCTCACCGGACAGGGTGGGGAACTATGGCTACACCTTC.

Written as DNA, the CDR3 is TGTGCCAGCAGTGACAGCTCCTACAATGAGCAGTTCTTC. Translated: CASSDSSYNEQFF. The chain is built from TRBV25-1 and TRBJ2-1; no definite D call. This CDR3 is built from 13 residues. Germline V gene lookup returns CDR1 MGHDK and CDR2 SYGVNS. V was cut by 3 bases and J by 0 bases, with 3 bases left in between. Together with reference TRBV25-1 and TRBJ2-1, the CDR3 gives the full variable domain: EADIYQTPRYLVIGTGKKITLECSQTMGHDKMYWYQQDPGMELHLIHYSYGVNSTEKGDLSSESTVSRIRTEHFPLTLESARPSHTSQYLCASSDSSYNEQFFGPGTRLTVL.

The chain uses TRBV7-9 and TRBJ1-2; TRBD1 might be the D (6 bases). V was trimmed by 1 base and J by 4 bases, leaving 10 bases between them. Germline V gene lookup returns CDR1 SEHNR and CDR2 FQNEAQ (reference sequence). The CDR3 loop spans 14 amino acids. CDR3 sequence: CASSLVGAPYGYTF. CDR3 bases: TGTGCCAGCAGCTTAGTGGGGGCGCCCTATGGCTACACCTTC.

V is TRBV6-1 and J is TRBJ1-5; D call uncertain. The germline V gene has CDR1 MNHNS and CDR2 SASEGT. The CDR3 runs 14 residues. Trimming shortened V by 0 bases and J by 2 bases, and 5 bases separated the two germline ends. This CDR3 reads CASSEAWRNQPQHF. The CDR3 DNA sequence: TGTGCCAGCAGTGAAGCTTGGCGCAATCAGCCCCAGCATTTT.

This clone was seen only a few times. The CDR3 is CASSSRDRGPYVEQFF. The CDR3 region has the DNA TGTGCCAGCAGCTCTCGGGACAGGGGGCCTTACGTGGAGCAGTTCTTC. The rearrangement joins TRBV7-2 to TRBJ2-1, with TRBD1 identical over 12 bases. The CDR3 has 16 amino acids. Looked up from germline, CDR1 is SGHTA and CDR2 is FQGNSA. V lost 4 bases to trimming and J lost 10 bases; unmatched junction nucleotides: 11.

This chain joins TRBV5-4 and TRBJ1-2, with 7 bases lining up with TRBD1. The germline V gene encodes CDR1 SGHNT and CDR2 YYREEE (reference sequence). CDR3 length: 15 residues. V gave up 0 bases and J gave up 4 bases; unmatched junction bases: 6. The chain's CDR3 is CASSLAAGGGYGYTF. In nucleotides, the CDR3 is TGTGCCAGCAGCTTGGCGGCAGGGGGAGGCTATGGCTACACCTTC.

The CDR3 loop is CASSIGQTPPSNYGYTF. In DNA, the CDR3 is TGTGCCAGCAGCATAGGACAGACACCTCCGTCTAACTATGGCTACACCTTC. The V call is TRBV5-4, the J call TRBJ1-2, with a tentative D call TRBD1 (6 bases). This CDR3 region has 17 residues. V lost 4 bases and J 0 bases, leaving 19 bases between the germline ends. Germline V CDR1 and CDR2: SGHNT, YYREEE (reference sequence).

This chain joins TRBV19 and TRBJ2-1; 10 positions agree with TRBD2. CDR1 LNHDA and CDR2 SQIVND come from the germline V gene (reference sequence). The trim removed 5 bases at V and 5 bases at J, leaving 6 bases unmatched. The CDR3 loop spans 15 amino acids. CDR3 in DNA: TGTGCCAGTAGTGACGGGACTAGCGAAAACAATGAGCAGTTCTTC. Its translation: CASSDGTSENNEQFF.

The sample holds one count of this clone. The V call is TRBV2, the J call TRBJ2-1; TRBD2 matches at 11 bases. Germline trimming cut 6 bases from V and 9 bases from J; bases unmatched to any gene: 10. The CDR3 covers 15 residues. The germline V gene encodes CDR1 SNHLY and CDR2 FYNNEI. The CDR3 sequence is CASSNLLAGDGEQFF. The CDR3 nucleotides are TGTGCCAGCAGCAACTTACTAGCGGGAGATGGTGAGCAGTTCTTC.

In this sample, this clone turned up once. The rearrangement links TRBV5-6 to TRBJ2-6, with TRBD1 as a possible D gene (5 bases). The CDR3 totals 15 residues. V was clipped by 2 bases and J by 0 bases, with 6 bases between them. Germline values: CDR1 SGHDT, CDR2 YYEEEE. The CDR3 here is CASSLQVSGANVLTF. The CDR3 DNA sequence: TGTGCCAGCAGCTTACAGGTCTCTGGGGCCAACGTCCTGACTTTC.

V and J are TRBV2 and TRBJ2-5, with a tentative D call TRBD1 (7 bases). The CDR3 totals 12 residues. V lost 8 bases, J lost 2 bases, and 9 bases lay in between. CDR1 is SNHLY and CDR2 is FYNNEI in the germline V gene. CDR3 DNA: TGTGCCAGCGCGGGACAGCAAGAGACCCAGTACTTC. Its protein is CASAGQQETQYF.

The rearrangement uses TRBV27 and TRBJ1-2; D possibly corresponds to TRBD1 (6 bases). Germline lookup yields CDR1 MNHEY and CDR2 SMNVEV (reference sequence). The germline V and J ends were trimmed by 7 bases and 5 bases, with 20 bases remaining between them. This CDR3 has 15 amino acids. Written as DNA, the CDR3 is TGTGCCAGCACCACGGGGCGGGGGGCCGGGTATGGCTACACCTTC. Its protein product is CASTTGRGAGYGYTF.

The gene calls are TRBV2 and TRBJ2-2; D is possibly TRBD1 (6 bases). This CDR3 has 13 amino acids. Looked up from germline, CDR1 is SNHLY and CDR2 is FYNNEI. Trimming took 7 bases from V and 1 from J, leaving 7 bases between them. The CDR3 DNA is TGTGCCAGCAAGGACAGGAACACCGGGGAGCTGTTTTTT. Translation: CASKDRNTGELFF.

The V gene is TRBV28, the J gene TRBJ2-1, with D perhaps TRBD2 (5 bases). Germline CDR1 MDHEN, CDR2 SYDVKM. The CDR3 totals 14 residues. Trimming left V 1 base short and J 5 bases short, with 9 bases between. The CDR3 here is CASSLSRTHNEQFF. CDR3 nucleotides: TGTGCCAGCAGTTTATCGAGGACTCACAATGAGCAGTTCTTC.

The gene calls are TRBV19 and TRBJ2-7; 10 nucleotides line up with TRBD2. J was trimmed by 2 bases and V by 2 bases; bases with no gene match: 0. The germline V gene has CDR1 LNHDA and CDR2 SQIVND (reference sequence). The CDR3 has 14 amino acids. Here the CDR3 reads CASSILAGAYEQYF. The CDR3 coding sequence is TGTGCCAGTAGTATACTAGCGGGGGCCTACGAGCAGTACTTC.

The genes are TRBV10-1 and TRBJ2-1; 7 nucleotides match TRBD1. The V gene's germline CDR1 is WNHNN and CDR2 SYGVQD (reference sequence). Losses at the gene ends were 4 bases for V and 3 bases for J; bases not matched to a gene: 6. This CDR3 region has 15 residues. CDR3 sequence reads: CASSGSRDSYNEQFF. DNA of the CDR3: TGCGCCAGCAGTGGTTCTAGGGACAGCTACAATGAGCAGTTCTTC.

The chain joins TRBV2 to TRBJ2-5; tentative D call: TRBD1 (5 bases). Trimming took off 4 bases at V and 0 bases at J, with 30 bases between the two ends. The CDR3 contains 21 residues. Germline V gene sequence: CDR1 SNHLY, CDR2 FYNNEI. CDR3 sequence reads: CASSGWQGGLQDQYNQETQYF. The CDR3 nucleotides are TGTGCCAGCAGTGGATGGCAGGGTGGTCTTCAGGACCAATATAACCAAGAGACCCAGTACTTC.

The chain couples TRBV2 to TRBJ1-2, with 8 bases aligning to TRBD1. Germline CDR1 and CDR2: SNHLY and FYNNEI. This CDR3 comprises 15 residues. V lost 6 bases and J lost 8; bases outside the gene matches: 14. The CDR3 DNA reads TGTGCCAGCAGCCTCACCGGACAGGGTAGAGGCGGCTACACCTTC. Protein product: CASSLTGQGRGGYTF.

The chain couples TRBV5-6 to TRBJ2-7, with D possibly being TRBD1 (5 bases). Trimming took off 0 bases at V and 6 bases at J, with 10 bases between the two ends. CDR1 and CDR2 from the germline V gene are SGHDT and YYEEEE. The CDR3 runs to 13 residues. In nucleotides, the CDR3 is TGTGCCAGCAGCTTGGGCCCAGACAGCGAGCAGTACGTC. It codes for CASSLGPDSEQYV.

This clone was seen a handful of times. V and J are TRBV6-2 or TRBV6-3 and TRBJ2-7, with D maybe TRBD1 (6 bases). V was clipped by 2 bases and J by 5 bases, with 16 bases between them. The CDR3 spans 15 residues. Looked up from germline, CDR1 is MNHEY and CDR2 is SVGEGT. The CDR3, as DNA: TGTGCCAGCAGTTACCTCTCAGGGGACGGGAACGAGCAGTACTTC. As protein: CASSYLSGDGNEQYF.

The V call is TRBV3-1 (or the pseudogene TRBV3-2), the J call TRBJ1-2, with D possibly being TRBD1 (5 bases). V lost 3 bases to trimming and J lost 8 bases, with 10 bases between them. From germline, CDR1 is LGHDT and CDR2 YNNKEL (reference sequence). The CDR3 is 12 residues long. CDR3 in DNA: TGTGCCAGCAGCCACGCAGGGCTCGGCTACACCTTC. This sequence encodes CASSHAGLGYTF.